These 10 T cell receptor beta chains came from one sample sequenced in a study of post-analysis software for immune sequencing data. The TCR beta cDNA libraries contained unique molecular identifiers. One entry per CDR3 protein, called by TCRdb with MiXCR from the PCR reads. The top ten clones hold roughly 10% of a sample with hundreds of thousands of distinct CDR3 sequences, 55% to 60% of them seen once. Findings and caveats of the study: The five TRBV segments detected at higher frequency in patients than in controls included TRBV5-6, TRBV5-1 and TRBV20-1.

No cognate antigen is known for these TCRs. Sequencing was done on a sample of blood. The receptor source for this set is a girl aged 2 to 10 with multiple sclerosis.

This clonotype was picked up a small number of times. The chain uses TRBV6-5 and TRBJ1-5; D perhaps matches TRBD1 (6 bases). This CDR3 is 15 amino acids long. Deletions cut 2 bases from V and 8 bases from J, with 16 bases between. Germline values: CDR1 MNHEY, CDR2 SVGAGI. CDR3 in DNA: TGTGCCAGCAGTTACAACGCAGCGCCAGGGGAGCCCCAGCATTTT. Amino acids: CASSYNAAPGEPQHF.

The V and J genes are TRBV7-9 and TRBJ2-1, with TRBD2 identical over 11 bases. The germline CDR1 and CDR2 sequences are SEHNR and FQNEAQ (reference sequence). The CDR3 extends over 17 amino acids. With 7 bases clipped from V and 7 bases from J, the junction kept 15 bases outside the gene matches. The CDR3 here is CASIPPTSGGLGNEQFF. The CDR3, as DNA: TGTGCCAGCATCCCGCCCACTAGCGGGGGTCTGGGGAATGAGCAGTTCTTC.

The V call is TRBV7-2, the J call TRBJ1-1; D gene uncertain. Per germline, CDR1 SGHTA and CDR2 FQGNSA. The CDR3 sequence is 14 residues long. Trimming took off 4 bases at V and 1 base at J, with 10 bases between the two ends. The CDR3 here is CASSSSLRNTEAFF. The CDR3 bases are TGTGCCAGCAGCTCTAGCCTGCGGAACACTGAAGCTTTCTTT.

V gene TRBV5-8 combines with J gene TRBJ2-1; perhaps TRBD2 as D (5 bases). V lost 4 bases and J 4 bases, leaving 9 bases between the germline ends. Germline loops: CDR1 SGHTS, CDR2 YDEGEE. This CDR3 contains 13 residues. The CDR3 DNA sequence: TGTGCCAGCAGCCCTGGGGAGTACAATGAGCAGTTCTTC. Protein product: CASSPGEYNEQFF.

This clonotype was seen a few times. The chain is built from TRBV7-2 and TRBJ2-5, with D perhaps TRBD1 (6 bases). Matching the DNA end better, TRBJ2-7 makes the J call doubtful. Per the germline V gene, CDR1 is SGHTA and CDR2 is FQGNSA. The CDR3 has 13 residues. For the CDR3, the DNA is TGTGCCAGCAGCACCTTAGGGGGCTACGAGCAGTACTTC. This gives the protein CASSTLGGYEQYF.

This sequence joins TRBV10-3 and TRBJ2-3; the D gene is possibly TRBD1 (5 bases). Germline CDR1 ENHRY, CDR2 SYGVKD. This CDR3 region has 15 residues. The V end was cut by 0 bases, the J end by 4 bases, with 11 bases between. CDR3 sequence reads: CAISESKGNPDTQYF. In DNA, the CDR3 is TGTGCCATCAGTGAGTCAAAGGGGAATCCAGATACGCAGTATTTT.

CDR3: CASNGDHGELFF. The CDR3 DNA is TGTGCCAGCAACGGGGATCACGGGGAGCTGTTTTTT. This rearrangement joins TRBV9 to TRBJ2-2, with D maybe TRBD2 (5 bases). The CDR3 runs 12 residues. The germline V gene has CDR1 SGDLS and CDR2 YYNGEE. V was trimmed by 6 bases and J by 7 bases, leaving 10 bases between them.

This chain joins TRBV29-1 and TRBJ1-2; maybe TRBD1 (6 bases). The CDR3 consists of 11 residues. CDR1 and CDR2 from the germline V gene are SQVTM and ANQGSEA. Trimming cost V 6 bases and J 4 bases, with 9 bases left between them. DNA of the CDR3: TGCAGCGTGGGGGACATCTATGGCTACACCTTC. It translates to CSVGDIYGYTF.

The chain joins TRBV20-1 to TRBJ2-3; the D is unclear. The CDR3 has 15 residues. CDR1 is DFQATT, CDR2 SNEGSKA, per germline (reference sequence). V was shortened by 6 bases and J by 0 bases, with 16 bases between the two germline ends. The CDR3 here is CSALSPSPSTDTQYF. In DNA, the CDR3 is TGCAGTGCACTCTCTCCTAGTCCTAGCACAGATACGCAGTATTTT.

J is TRBJ2-6 and V is TRBV28; D perhaps matches TRBD1 (6 bases). This CDR3 has 15 amino acids. The germline V gene encodes CDR1 MDHEN and CDR2 SYDVKM. V lost 2 bases to trimming and J lost 3 bases, with 8 bases between them. The CDR3 loop reads CASSLTGLGANVLTF. The CDR3 nucleotides read TGTGCCAGCAGTTTAACAGGGCTTGGGGCCAACGTCCTGACTTTC.